Listed below are T cell receptor beta chains from one sample, sequenced in a study of shared clonotypes between healthy human individuals. Clones were sequenced by immunoSEQ multiplex PCR, and TCRdb holds only the in-frame ones, with some missing. The table lists about 1 million clones, about 70% of them singletons. Material for sequencing was memory CD4+ T cells sorted from blood. These receptors all stem from a man between 18 and 35 years old in good health. Each CDR3 is given with its conserved first and last residue. Each record gives: clone size, CDR3 length, V gene, D gene, J gene, CDR3 DNA, CDR3 protein. A D gene is named only where the DNA matches it firmly. Clone size is shown for a subset of rows, as once, few, many or a class of expanded clone.

clone_size: NA; cdr3_length: 15; v_call: TRBV7-7; d_call: TRBD2; j_call: TRBJ2-5; cdr3_nt: TGTGCTAGCAGCCTGAGACTAGCGGGGGGAGAGACCCAGTACTTC; cdr3_aa: CASSLRLAGGETQYF
clone_size: NA; cdr3_length: 17; v_call: TRBV5-1; d_call: NA; j_call: TRBJ2-3; cdr3_nt: TGCGCCAGCAGCTTAAACACGGGACTGCCGAGGACAGATACGCAGTATTTT; cdr3_aa: CASSLNTGLPRTDTQYF
clone_size: NA; cdr3_length: 12; v_call: TRBV6-1; d_call: NA; j_call: TRBJ1-2; cdr3_nt: TGTGCCAGCAGTGAAGGCCTTAGGAGCTACACCTTC; cdr3_aa: CASSEGLRSYTF
clone_size: NA; cdr3_length: 13; v_call: TRBV19; d_call: TRBD2; j_call: TRBJ2-3; cdr3_nt: TGTGCCAGCGGACTAGCGGGAGTGGATACGCAGTATTTT; cdr3_aa: CASGLAGVDTQYF
clone_size: NA; cdr3_length: 14; v_call: TRBV6-6; d_call: NA; j_call: TRBJ1-1; cdr3_nt: TGTGCCAGCAGTTACCACCCCGGTGGGGGTGAAGCTTTCTTT; cdr3_aa: CASSYHPGGGEAFF
clone_size: NA; cdr3_length: 19; v_call: TRBV7-2; d_call: TRBD1; j_call: TRBJ1-3; cdr3_nt: TGTGCCAGCAGCTTAAGGGCAGGGGGCATCCAAGGGGCTGGAAACACCATATATTTT; cdr3_aa: CASSLRAGGIQGAGNTIYF
clone_size: once; cdr3_length: 16; v_call: TRBV19; d_call: TRBD1; j_call: TRBJ2-6; cdr3_nt: TGTGCCAGTGCGGACAGGGTGGACTCTGGGGCCAACGTCCTGACTTTC; cdr3_aa: CASADRVDSGANVLTF
clone_size: NA; cdr3_length: 14; v_call: TRBV6-1; d_call: TRBD1; j_call: TRBJ1-5; cdr3_nt: TGTGCCAGCAGTGGGACAGGGAAACGTCAGCCCCAGCATTTT; cdr3_aa: CASSGTGKRQPQHF
clone_size: NA; cdr3_length: 15; v_call: TRBV9; d_call: TRBD2; j_call: TRBJ2-3; cdr3_nt: TGTGCCAGCAGCCCTAGCGGGGGGGCCGGAGATACGCAGTATTTT; cdr3_aa: CASSPSGGAGDTQYF
clone_size: NA; cdr3_length: 13; v_call: TRBV30; d_call: NA; j_call: TRBJ2-3; cdr3_nt: TGTGCCTGGAGTGTACCGGGGGCAGATACGCAGTATTTT; cdr3_aa: CAWSVPGADTQYF
clone_size: few; cdr3_length: 16; v_call: TRBV2; d_call: TRBD1; j_call: TRBJ1-3; cdr3_nt: TGTGCCAGCAGCGGACAGGCAAGAAGCTCTGGAAACACCATATATTTT; cdr3_aa: CASSGQARSSGNTIYF
clone_size: few; cdr3_length: 12; v_call: TRBV7-2; d_call: TRBD1; j_call: TRBJ1-2; cdr3_nt: TGTGCCAGCAGCTCAGGGGGCTACGGCTACACCTTC; cdr3_aa: CASSSGGYGYTF
clone_size: NA; cdr3_length: 13; v_call: TRBV19; d_call: NA; j_call: TRBJ2-6; cdr3_nt: TGTGCCAGTAGCCGGAGTGGGGCCAACGTCCTGACTTTC; cdr3_aa: CASSRSGANVLTF
clone_size: NA; cdr3_length: 15; v_call: TRBV2; d_call: TRBD2; j_call: TRBJ2-3; cdr3_nt: TGTGCCAGCAGGCGACTAGCGGTATCCGCAGATACGCAGTATTTT; cdr3_aa: CASRRLAVSADTQYF
clone_size: few; cdr3_length: 13; v_call: TRBV19; d_call: NA; j_call: TRBJ1-2; cdr3_nt: TGTGCCAGTAGTAGTACAGCACGATATGGCTACACCTTC; cdr3_aa: CASSSTARYGYTF
clone_size: NA; cdr3_length: 15; v_call: TRBV7-9; d_call: NA; j_call: TRBJ1-4; cdr3_nt: TGTGCCAGCACAAACGGGGGAGGAGGAATTAAAAAACTGTTTTTT; cdr3_aa: CASTNGGGGIKKLFF
clone_size: NA; cdr3_length: 13; v_call: TRBV5-6; d_call: NA; j_call: TRBJ1-2; cdr3_nt: TGTGCCAGCAGCTTGGGGGAAGGGTATGGCTACACCTTC; cdr3_aa: CASSLGEGYGYTF
clone_size: NA; cdr3_length: 14; v_call: TRBV5-1; d_call: NA; j_call: TRBJ2-5; cdr3_nt: TGCGCCAGCAGCTCAGATCTAGCGATCGAGACCCAGTACTTC; cdr3_aa: CASSSDLAIETQYF
clone_size: NA; cdr3_length: 14; v_call: TRBV2; d_call: NA; j_call: TRBJ2-1; cdr3_nt: TGTGCCAGCAGAAGCCAGAGCTCCTACAATGAGCAGTTCTTC; cdr3_aa: CASRSQSSYNEQFF
clone_size: once; cdr3_length: 15; v_call: TRBV27; d_call: NA; j_call: TRBJ1-1; cdr3_nt: TGTGCCAGCAGTTTATACCCGGGGGGGAACACTGAAGCTTTCTTT; cdr3_aa: CASSLYPGGNTEAFF
clone_size: NA; cdr3_length: 16; v_call: TRBV19; d_call: NA; j_call: TRBJ1-3; cdr3_nt: TGTGCCAGTAGTATAGAGGAGGGGAAGAAGGGAAACACCATATATTTT; cdr3_aa: CASSIEEGKKGNTIYF
clone_size: NA; cdr3_length: 16; v_call: TRBV7-9; d_call: NA; j_call: TRBJ2-6; cdr3_nt: TGTGCCAGCAGCTTCGGCGGTTACTCTGGGGCCAACGTCCTGACTTTC; cdr3_aa: CASSFGGYSGANVLTF
clone_size: NA; cdr3_length: 20; v_call: TRBV28; d_call: TRBD1; j_call: TRBJ1-3; cdr3_nt: TGTGCCAGCAGCCGAATCCTAGTGCTGGGACAGGATTACTCTGGAAACACCATATATTTT; cdr3_aa: CASSRILVLGQDYSGNTIYF
clone_size: few; cdr3_length: 13; v_call: TRBV30; d_call: NA; j_call: TRBJ1-5; cdr3_nt: TGTGCCTGGAGTGTGGGAGGCAATCAGCCCCAGCATTTT; cdr3_aa: CAWSVGGNQPQHF